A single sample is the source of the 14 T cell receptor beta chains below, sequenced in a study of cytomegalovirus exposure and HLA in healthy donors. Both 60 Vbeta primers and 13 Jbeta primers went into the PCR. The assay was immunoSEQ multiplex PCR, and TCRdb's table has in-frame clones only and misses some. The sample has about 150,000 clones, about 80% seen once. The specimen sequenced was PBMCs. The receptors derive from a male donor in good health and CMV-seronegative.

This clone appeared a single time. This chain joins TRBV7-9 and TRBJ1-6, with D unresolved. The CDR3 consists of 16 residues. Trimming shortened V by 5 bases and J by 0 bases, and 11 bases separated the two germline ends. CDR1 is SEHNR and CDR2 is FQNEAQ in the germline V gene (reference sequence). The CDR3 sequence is CASSPGGSSYNSPLHF. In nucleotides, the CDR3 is TGTGCCAGCAGCCCAGGCGGGAGCTCCTATAATTCACCCCTCCACTTT.

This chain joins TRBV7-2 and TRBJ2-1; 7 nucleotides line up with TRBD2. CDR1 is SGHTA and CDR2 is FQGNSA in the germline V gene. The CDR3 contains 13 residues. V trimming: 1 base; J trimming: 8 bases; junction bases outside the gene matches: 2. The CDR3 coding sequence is TGTGCCAGCAGCTTAGGCGGGGGAGATGAGCAGTTCTTC. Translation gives CASSLGGGDEQFF. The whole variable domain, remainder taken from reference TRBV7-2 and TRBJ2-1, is GAGVSQSPSNKVTEKGKDVELRCDPISGHTALYWYRQSLGQGLEFLIYFQGNSAPDKSGLPSDRFSAERTGGSVSTLTIQRTQQEDSAVYLCASSLGGGDEQFFGPGTRLTVL.

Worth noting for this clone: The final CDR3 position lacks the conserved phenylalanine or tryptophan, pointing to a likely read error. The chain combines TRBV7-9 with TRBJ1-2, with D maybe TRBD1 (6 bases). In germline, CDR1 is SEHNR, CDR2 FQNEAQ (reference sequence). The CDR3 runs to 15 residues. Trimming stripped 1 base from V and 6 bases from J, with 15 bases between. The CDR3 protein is CASSLGVHGGDGYTL. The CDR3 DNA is TGTGCCAGCAGCTTAGGGGTGCATGGGGGCGATGGCTACACCCTC.

The CDR3: CASSYEGNEKLFF. In DNA, the CDR3 is TGTGCCAGCAGTTACGAGGGCAATGAAAAACTGTTTTTT. V gene TRBV6-5 combines with J gene TRBJ1-4, with D uncertain. V was trimmed by 2 bases and J by 5 bases, leaving 6 bases between them. Germline CDR1 reads MNHEY; CDR2 reads SVGAGI. The CDR3 spans 13 residues.

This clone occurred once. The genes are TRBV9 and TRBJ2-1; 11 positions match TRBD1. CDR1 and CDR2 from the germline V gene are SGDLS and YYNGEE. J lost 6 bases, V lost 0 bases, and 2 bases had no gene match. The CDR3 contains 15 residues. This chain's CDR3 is CASSVGGTGGNEQFF. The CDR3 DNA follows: TGTGCCAGCAGCGTAGGAGGGACAGGGGGCAATGAGCAGTTCTTC.

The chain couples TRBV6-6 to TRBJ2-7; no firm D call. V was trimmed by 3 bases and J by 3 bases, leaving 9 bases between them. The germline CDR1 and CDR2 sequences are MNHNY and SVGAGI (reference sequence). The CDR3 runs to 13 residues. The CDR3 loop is CASSYGGNYEQYF. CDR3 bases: TGTGCCAGCAGTTATGGTGGCAACTACGAGCAGTACTTC.

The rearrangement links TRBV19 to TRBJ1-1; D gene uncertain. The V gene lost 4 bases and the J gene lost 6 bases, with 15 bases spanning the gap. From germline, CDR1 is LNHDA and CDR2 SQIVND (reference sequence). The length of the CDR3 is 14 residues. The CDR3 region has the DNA TGTGCCAGTAGTACCTTATCAGTGGCCCCTGAAGCTTTCTTT. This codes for CASSTLSVAPEAFF.

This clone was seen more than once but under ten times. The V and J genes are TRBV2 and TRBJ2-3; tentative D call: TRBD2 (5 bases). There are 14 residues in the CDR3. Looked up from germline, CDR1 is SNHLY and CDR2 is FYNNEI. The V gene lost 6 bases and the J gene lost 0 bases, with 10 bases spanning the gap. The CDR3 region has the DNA TGTGCCAGCAGCTTTGGCGGGAGCACAGATACGCAGTATTTT. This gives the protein CASSFGGSTDTQYF.

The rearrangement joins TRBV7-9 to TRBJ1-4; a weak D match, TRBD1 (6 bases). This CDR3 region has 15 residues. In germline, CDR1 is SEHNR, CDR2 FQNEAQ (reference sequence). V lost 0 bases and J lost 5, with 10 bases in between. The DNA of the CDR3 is TGTGCCAGCAGCTTAGCCAGGGGTCCAAATGAAAAACTGTTTTTT. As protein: CASSLARGPNEKLFF.

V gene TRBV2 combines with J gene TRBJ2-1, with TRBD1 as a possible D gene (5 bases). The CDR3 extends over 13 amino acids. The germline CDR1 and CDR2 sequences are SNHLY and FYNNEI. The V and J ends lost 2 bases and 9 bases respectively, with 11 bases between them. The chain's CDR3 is CASSEMGQGEQFF. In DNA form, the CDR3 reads TGTGCCAGCAGTGAAATGGGGCAGGGTGAGCAGTTCTTC.

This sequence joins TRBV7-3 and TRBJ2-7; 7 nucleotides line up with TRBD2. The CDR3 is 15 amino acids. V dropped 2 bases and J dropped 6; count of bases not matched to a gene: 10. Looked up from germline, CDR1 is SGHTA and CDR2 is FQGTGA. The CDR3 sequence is CASSLVRTGGSEQYF. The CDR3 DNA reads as TGTGCCAGCAGCTTAGTGAGGACGGGGGGTTCCGAGCAGTACTTC.

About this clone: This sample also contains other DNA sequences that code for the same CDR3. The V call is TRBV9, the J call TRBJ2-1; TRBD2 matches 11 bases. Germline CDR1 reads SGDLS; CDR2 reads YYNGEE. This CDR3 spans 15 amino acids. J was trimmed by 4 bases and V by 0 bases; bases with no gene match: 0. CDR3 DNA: TGTGCCAGCAGCGTAGGACTAGCGGGGTACAATGAGCAGTTCTTC. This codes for CASSVGLAGYNEQFF.

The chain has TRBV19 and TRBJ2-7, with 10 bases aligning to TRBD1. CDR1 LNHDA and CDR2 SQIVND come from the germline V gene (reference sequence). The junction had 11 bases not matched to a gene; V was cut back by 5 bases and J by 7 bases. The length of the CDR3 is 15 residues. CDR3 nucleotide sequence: TGTGCCAGTAGTGAAACGGGACAGGGGTCGCGGGAGCAGTACTTC. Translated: CASSETGQGSREQYF.

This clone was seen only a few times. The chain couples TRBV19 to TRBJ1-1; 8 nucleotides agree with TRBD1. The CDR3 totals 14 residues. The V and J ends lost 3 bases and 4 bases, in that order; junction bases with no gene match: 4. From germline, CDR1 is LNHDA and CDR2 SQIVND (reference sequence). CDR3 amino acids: CASSIAGGITEAFF. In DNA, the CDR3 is TGTGCCAGTAGTATTGCAGGGGGCATCACTGAAGCTTTCTTT.